A selection of T cell receptor beta chains follows, all from one sample in a study of T cell clonotyping in hematopoietic cell transplantation. Assay: immunoSEQ multiplex PCR; the TCRdb copy retains only in-frame clones and omits some. The sample carries under 15,000 clones, around 85% recorded once. The sequencing here drew on PBMCs, taken 100 days after allogeneic stem cell transplant. The origin of the receptors is a female patient aged 35 to 55 who had an allogeneic stem cell transplant from a related donor, so T cells may come from the graft donor. Some clones in this sample may be carry-over from other donors' samples. The CDR3 runs from the conserved cysteine through the conserved F or W. Fields, in order: D gene, V gene, J gene, clone size, CDR3 DNA, CDR3 protein. A D gene is named only where the DNA matches it firmly. Clone sizes are given selectively: once, few, many, or a class where the clone is expanded.

TRBD2	TRBV5-4	TRBJ2-3	.	TGTGCCAGCAGCTTGGATGGCGGGAGCTCAGATACGCAGTATTTT	CASSLDGGSSDTQYF
.	TRBV27	TRBJ2-2	.	TGTGCCAGCAACGGCCGGACCGGGGAGCTGTTTTTT	CASNGRTGELFF
TRBD1	TRBV30	TRBJ1-4	.	TGTGCCTGGAGTCCCGGACAGGGCTATGAAAAACTGTTTTTT	CAWSPGQGYEKLFF
.	TRBV30	TRBJ2-7	.	TGTGCCTGGAACCCTGGAGCCTACGAGCAGTACTTC	CAWNPGAYEQYF
TRBD2	TRBV6-5	TRBJ2-5	.	TGTGCCAGCAGTTCGGGCGGGAGGCCCCAAGAGACCCAGTACTTC	CASSSGGRPQETQYF
.	TRBV7-6	TRBJ2-3	.	TGTGCCAGCAGCTTAGCGTTCTCGAAAAGCACAGATACGCAGTATTTT	CASSLAFSKSTDTQYF
.	TRBV27	TRBJ2-7	.	TGTGCCAGCAGTTTAGGGGGCTACGAGCAGTACTTC	CASSLGGYEQYF
.	TRBV5-1	TRBJ1-4	.	TGCGCCAGCAGCTTGGGGAGGACAGACCTTAATGAAAAACTGTTTTTT	CASSLGRTDLNEKLFF
TRBD1	TRBV6-5	TRBJ1-1	.	TGTGCCAGCAGTGGGACAGGCACTGAAGCTTTCTTT	CASSGTGTEAFF
TRBD2	TRBV6-1	TRBJ2-5	.	TGTGCCAGCGGGGCTAGCGGGGATCAAGAGACCCAGTACTTC	CASGASGDQETQYF
TRBD1	TRBV9	TRBJ2-4	.	TGTGCCAGCAGCGCCGGACAGGGGGTCGCGATGGCCAAAAACATTCAGTACTTC	CASSAGQGVAMAKNIQYF
TRBD1	TRBV11-2	TRBJ2-7	.	TGTGCCAGCAGCTTAGTTGGGACAGGGGGACACGAGCAGTACTTC	CASSLVGTGGHEQYF
.	TRBV13	TRBJ2-7	.	TGTGCCAGCAGCCCGACGGATTCCTACGAGCAGTACTTC	CASSPTDSYEQYF
.	TRBV30	TRBJ2-5	.	TGTGCCTGGGGAGGAGGGGGAGAGACCCAGTACTTC	CAWGGGGETQYF
.	TRBV5-6	TRBJ1-1	.	TGTGCCAGCAGCTTGCCAGAAAACACTGAAGCTTTCTTT	CASSLPENTEAFF
TRBD1	TRBV30	TRBJ2-7	.	TGTGCCTGGAGTGTAGGGACAGGGCTCTACGAGCAGTACTTC	CAWSVGTGLYEQYF
TRBD1	TRBV7-2	TRBJ2-7	.	TGTGCCAGCAGCAAACAGGGGAGCGAGCAGTACTTC	CASSKQGSEQYF
.	TRBV6-5	TRBJ2-3	once	TGTGCCAGCAGTTTGGCACAGGGGACTAGCACAGATACGCAGTATTTT	CASSLAQGTSTDTQYF
TRBD1	TRBV30	TRBJ2-3	.	TGTGCCTGGAGTGAAGTAGGACAGGGGGGAACAGATACGCAGTATTTT	CAWSEVGQGGTDTQYF
.	TRBV4-2	TRBJ1-3	few	TGTGCCAGCAGCCAAGATCTGGGGGAGCCAAACACCATATATTTT	CASSQDLGEPNTIYF
.	TRBV11-3	TRBJ1-4	.	TGTGCCAGCAGCTTAGATGAGGGCCTTAATGAAAAACTGTTTTTT	CASSLDEGLNEKLFF
TRBD1	TRBV7-9	TRBJ2-7	.	TGTGCCAGCAGCTTGAGACAGGGGGAAAGGGACGAGCAGTACTTC	CASSLRQGERDEQYF
.	TRBV29-1	TRBJ1-4	.	TGCAGCGTTAAGGGGGGAGATGAAAAACTGTTTTTT	CSVKGGDEKLFF
.	TRBV29-1	TRBJ1-3	.	TGCAGCGCCCGGACGGATTCTGGAAACACCATATATTTT	CSARTDSGNTIYF
.	TRBV9	TRBJ2-7	.	TGTGCCAGCAGCCTCAGAGGTTCGGGGGCTGAAGAGCAGTACTTC	CASSLRGSGAEEQYF
.	TRBV5-6	TRBJ1-4	.	TGTGCCAGCAGCTTTAAGAGGACTAATGAAAAACTGTTTTTT	CASSFKRTNEKLFF
.	TRBV2	TRBJ2-5	.	TGTGCCAGCAGTGAAGAATCCAGCCCTATCTGGGAGACCCAGTACTTC	CASSEESSPIWETQYF
TRBD1	TRBV6-6	TRBJ1-1	.	TGTGCCAGCACCCCGACAGGGTTGAACACTGAAGCTTTCTTT	CASTPTGLNTEAFF
.	TRBV28	TRBJ2-7	.	TGTGCCAGCACTCGGACGGCCACCTACGAGCAGTACTTC	CASTRTATYEQYF